Each of the 23 T cell receptor beta chains below was sequenced from the same sample in a study of blood T cell repertoires in COVID-19 (dated by TCRdb to 2020 to 2021). The library was generated by the immunoSEQ multiplex PCR assay. What TCRdb holds here is the immuneACCESS table cut down to in-frame rearrangements. Part of the clones is not present; checked against another copy, under half of the missing clones reflect an unresolved V gene, and the others are unexplained. The sample table contains about 95,000 clones; only one count was recorded for around 86% of them. The top ten clonotypes cover about 5% of the sample. The source material was peripheral blood. Receptor source: a man aged 55 to 70 with COVID-19, enrolled during active disease.

The rearrangement joins TRBV5-6 to TRBJ1-5; no clear D. Trimming stripped 2 bases from V and 7 bases from J, with 10 bases between. Germline lookup yields CDR1 SGHDT and CDR2 YYEEEE. The CDR3 is 13 amino acids. The CDR3 loop is CASSFGISQPQHF. The CDR3 DNA is TGTGCCAGCAGCTTCGGTATAAGCCAGCCCCAGCATTTT.

In its sample, this clone was seen a few times. This sequence joins TRBV5-4 and TRBJ2-7; D is undetermined. V was cut by 2 bases and J by 3 bases, with 9 bases left in between. Germline-derived CDR1 and CDR2 are SGHNT and YYREEE (reference sequence). The CDR3 covers 13 residues. The CDR3 DNA follows: TGTGCCAGCAGCTTTGGATGGAGCTACGAGCAGTACTTC. The encoded protein is CASSFGWSYEQYF.

V and J are TRBV6-2 or TRBV6-3 and TRBJ2-3; 8 positions match TRBD1. Germline CDR1 is MNHEY and CDR2 is SVGEGT. The CDR3 has 14 residues. J gave up 4 bases and V 6 bases, and 6 bases lay outside the gene matches. CDR3 sequence reads: CASSRQGLSDTQYF. Written as DNA, the CDR3 is TGTGCCAGCAGCCGACAGGGGTTGTCAGATACGCAGTATTTT.

This clone was counted a single time. The chain employs TRBV27 and TRBJ1-1; no clear D. The CDR3 covers 16 residues. The V end lost 7 bases, the J end lost 2 bases, and 20 bases lay between the germline ends. Germline assignment: CDR1 MNHEY and CDR2 SMNVEV (reference sequence). In DNA, the CDR3 is TGTGCCAGCACTAACTCCCTTGCCGGAGTTAACACTGAAGCTTTCTTT. Its protein product is CASTNSLAGVNTEAFF.

The chain recombines TRBV12-3 or TRBV12-4 with TRBJ2-1; D gene ambiguous. This CDR3 spans 12 amino acids. Deletions cut 5 bases from V and 9 bases from J, with 11 bases between. The CDR3 DNA reads as TGTGCCAGCAGTGCTTCTAGTCTTGAGCAGTTCTTC. It translates to CASSASSLEQFF.

The rearrangement links TRBV10-3 to TRBJ1-1, with D possibly matching TRBD1 (6 bases). The CDR3 spans 16 residues. The V end was cut by 2 bases, the J end by 1 base, with 14 bases between. Looked up from germline, CDR1 is ENHRY and CDR2 is SYGVKD. CDR3 residues: CAISEAAGVANTEAFF. For the CDR3, the DNA is TGTGCCATCAGTGAGGCGGCAGGGGTAGCGAACACTGAAGCTTTCTTT.

The chain recombines TRBV6-5 with TRBJ1-4, with D possibly matching TRBD1 (5 bases). V was cut by 6 bases and J by 8 bases, with 13 bases left in between. Germline V gene data show CDR1 as MNHEY and CDR2 as SVGAGI. The CDR3 runs 13 residues. DNA of the CDR3: TGTGCCAGCAGGATAGGGGATGGCGAAAAACTGTTTTTT. Protein sequence: CASRIGDGEKLFF.

In its sample, this clone was seen once. The gene calls are TRBV19 and TRBJ1-6, with D possibly matching TRBD1 (6 bases). CDR3 size: 15 residues. The germline gives CDR1 LNHDA, CDR2 SQIVND (reference sequence). V lost 6 bases to trimming and J lost 5 bases, with 14 bases between them. CDR3 in DNA: TGTGCCAGTAGACCGATACAGGGAGATAATTCACCCCTCCACTTT. Translated, it gives CASRPIQGDNSPLHF.

The rearrangement links TRBV28 to TRBJ2-3; TRBD2 is a possible D gene (5 bases). V was cut by 2 bases and J by 9 bases, with 18 bases left in between. The CDR3 has 15 amino acids. Germline loops: CDR1 MDHEN, CDR2 SYDVKM. The chain's CDR3 is CASSLRGPGVETQYF. The CDR3 region has the DNA TGTGCCAGCAGTTTACGCGGGCCGGGCGTAGAGACGCAGTATTTT.

The J gene is TRBJ2-3, the V gene TRBV9; 13 positions match TRBD2. Trimming at V came to 4 bases and at J to 6 bases, leaving 8 bases not matched to a gene. CDR1 is SGDLS and CDR2 is YYNGEE in the germline V gene. The CDR3 extends over 16 amino acids. This CDR3 reads CASSLGLAGEGDTQYF. The DNA of the CDR3 is TGTGCCAGCAGCTTAGGACTAGCGGGAGAGGGGGATACGCAGTATTTT.

The J gene is TRBJ2-1, the V gene TRBV6-2 or TRBV6-3; D is undetermined. Per the germline V gene, CDR1 is MNHEY and CDR2 is SVGEGT. This CDR3 has 15 residues. Trimming stripped 6 bases from V and 2 bases from J, with 14 bases between. CDR3 DNA sequence: TGTGCCAGCAGCCCTGTAGATGAGGCCTACAATGAGCAGTTCTTC. This gives the protein CASSPVDEAYNEQFF.

The J gene is TRBJ2-3, the V gene TRBV7-2, with TRBD1 as a possible D gene (6 bases). Germline-derived CDR1 and CDR2 are SGHTA and FQGNSA. This CDR3 has 14 amino acids. V was pared by 5 bases and J by 2 bases, with 11 bases between. CDR3 in DNA: TGTGCCAGCAGCATGGACAGAAACACAGATACGCAGTATTTT. It codes for CASSMDRNTDTQYF.

There are a few counts of this clone. This rearrangement joins TRBV27 to TRBJ2-7, with 7 nucleotides matching TRBD2. Germline CDR1 MNHEY, CDR2 SMNVEV (reference sequence). The CDR3 length is 16 residues. Trimming cost V 8 bases and J 9 bases; bases outside gene matches: 22. Here the CDR3 reads CASAPRPSSGPLGQYF. CDR3 DNA sequence: TGTGCCAGCGCTCCCAGACCTTCTAGCGGTCCTCTCGGGCAGTACTTC.

The V call is TRBV30, the J call TRBJ2-3; TRBD2 matches 12 bases. Trimming removed 0 bases from V and 4 bases from J; junction bases left unmatched: 8. The CDR3 contains 17 residues. Germline V gives CDR1 GTSNPN, CDR2 SVGIG (reference sequence). CDR3 residues: CAWSVGLAGGQADTQYF. The CDR3 DNA follows: TGTGCCTGGAGTGTAGGGCTAGCGGGAGGGCAGGCAGATACGCAGTATTTT.

The chain carries TRBV7-2 and TRBJ2-7; D is unclear. V shed 1 base and J shed 3 bases, with 10 bases lying between them. The CDR3 is 14 residues long. Germline CDR1 is SGHTA and CDR2 is FQGNSA. The CDR3 coding sequence is TGTGCCAGCAGCTTAGACAGAGCACTCTACGAGCAGTACTTC. Protein sequence: CASSLDRALYEQYF.

This clone was seen a handful of times. This rearrangement joins TRBV7-6 to TRBJ2-7; D is unresolved. Trimming removed 2 bases from V and 0 bases from J, with 11 bases in between. The CDR3 loop spans 15 amino acids. Germline V gene lookup returns CDR1 SGHVS and CDR2 FNYEAQ. CDR3 amino acids: CASSLMGPRSYEQYF. The CDR3 DNA reads TGTGCCAGCAGCTTAATGGGCCCCCGCTCCTACGAGCAGTACTTC.

The rearrangement uses TRBV11-1 and TRBJ1-2; D perhaps matches TRBD1 (6 bases). V lost 4 bases and J lost 3, with 15 bases in between. Germline-derived CDR1 and CDR2 are SGHAT and FQDESV (reference sequence). The CDR3 totals 15 residues. The chain's CDR3 is CASSWAGTTYYGYTF. The DNA of the CDR3 is TGTGCCAGCAGCTGGGCCGGGACAACTTACTATGGCTACACCTTC. The entire variable domain, with the rest obtained from reference TRBV11-1 and TRBJ1-2, is as follows: EAEVAQSPRYKITEKSQAVAFWCDPISGHATLYWYRQILGQGPELLVQFQDESVVDDSQLPKDRFSAERLKGVDSTLKIQPAELGDSAMYLCASSWAGTTYYGYTFGSGTRLTVV.

The CDR3 DNA reads TGTGCCAGTAGTATACAGGGAAGCTCCTACGAGCAGTACTTC. Residues: CASSIQGSSYEQYF. The chain joins TRBV19 to TRBJ2-7, with D maybe TRBD1 (5 bases). The germline CDR1 and CDR2 sequences are LNHDA and SQIVND (reference sequence). CDR3 length: 14 amino acids. Trimming took 2 bases from V and 0 from J, leaving 8 bases between them.

The chain carries TRBV11-2 and TRBJ2-5; TRBD1 agrees at 9 bases. The J segment lost 2 bases and the V segment lost 3 bases, leaving 4 bases of the junction unmatched. The germline gives CDR1 SGHAT, CDR2 FQNNGV. The CDR3 loop spans 15 amino acids. CDR3 nucleotides: TGTGCCAGCAGCTTCCGGGACAGGGCGCAAGAGACCCAGTACTTC. Protein product: CASSFRDRAQETQYF.

CDR3 nucleotide sequence: TGTGCCAGCAGCTCCCTTCAGGGGAACACTGAAGCTTTCTTT. It encodes CASSSLQGNTEAFF. The chain has TRBV7-2 and TRBJ1-1; D possibly corresponds to TRBD1 (5 bases). Germline values: CDR1 SGHTA, CDR2 FQGNSA. CDR3 size: 14 residues. V lost 4 bases, J lost 1 base, and 10 bases lay in between.

The V and J genes are TRBV6-5 and TRBJ1-4; 8 bases are shared with TRBD1. Germline CDR1 MNHEY, CDR2 SVGAGI. Trimming at V came to 5 bases and at J to 8 bases, leaving 4 bases not matched to a gene. The CDR3 runs to 13 residues. In nucleotides, the CDR3 is TGTGCCAGCAGTAGGACAGGGAACGAAAAACTGTTTTTT. It translates to CASSRTGNEKLFF.

The V and J genes are TRBV29-1 and TRBJ1-1; D perhaps matches TRBD1 (5 bases). V lost 6 bases, J lost 9 bases, and 14 bases lay in between. The CDR3 totals 11 residues. Germline V CDR1 and CDR2: SQVTM, ANQGSEA. The CDR3 protein is CSVTGGAKAFF. CDR3 in DNA: TGCAGCGTCACAGGCGGGGCCAAAGCTTTCTTT.

The rearrangement links TRBV19 to TRBJ1-1; D remains ambiguous. Germline V gene lookup returns CDR1 LNHDA and CDR2 SQIVND (reference sequence). The length of the CDR3 is 13 residues. The ends were cut back, 9 bases at V and 1 base at J, with 12 bases in the middle. CDR3 residues: CASQTSKNTEAFF. CDR3 DNA: TGTGCCAGCCAAACTTCTAAGAACACTGAAGCTTTCTTT.